Listed below are T cell receptor beta chains from one sample, sequenced in a study of metastatic and nonmetastatic thyroid tumors. Using MiXCR, TCRdb re-called clones from the PCR reads. Of 91,000 or so clones listed, approximately 12% are singletons. Sequencing was done on a sample of blood. The receptors stem from a female donor with papillary thyroid cancer or a benign thyroid nodule (not recorded which). Some clones in this sample may be carry-over from other donors' samples. Each CDR3 is given with its conserved first and last residue. The D gene is left open where the match is weak. Only part of the rows carry a size: once, few, many, or a class if the clone is expanded.

>many|TRBV10-1|TRBD2|TRBJ2-2|21
CASSEPTGGSSGPWGTGELFF
TGCGCCAGCAGTGAGCCGACGGGAGGCTCTAGCGGCCCCTGGGGGACCGGGGAGCTGTTTTTT
>many|TRBV19|TRBD1|TRBJ2-7|13
CATRGQGFPEQYF
TGTGCCACTAGGGGACAGGGTTTTCCCGAGCAGTACTTC
>many|TRBV7-9|.|TRBJ2-1|13
CASSQTGSSEQFF
TGTGCCAGCAGCCAAACAGGGTCCAGTGAGCAGTTCTTC
>many|TRBV30|.|TRBJ1-1|13
CAWSNGVNTEAFF
TGTGCCTGGAGTAATGGCGTGAACACTGAAGCTTTCTTT
>many|TRBV7-2|.|TRBJ1-1|15
CASSLVSSENTEAFF
TGTGCCAGCAGCTTAGTGTCGAGCGAGAACACTGAAGCTTTCTTT
>.|TRBV28|TRBD1|TRBJ1-2|15
CASSPLQGQVFGYTF
TGTGCCAGCAGTCCCCTGCAGGGACAGGTTTTTGGCTACACCTTC
>many|TRBV29-1|.|TRBJ1-2|13
CSVEVNANYGYTF
TGCAGCGTTGAGGTAAATGCTAACTATGGCTACACCTTC
>many|TRBV20-1|.|TRBJ2-3|13
CSASVEVTDTQYF
TGCAGTGCTAGTGTCGAAGTCACAGATACGCAGTATTTT
>many|TRBV11-1|TRBD2|TRBJ2-3|16
CASSLGEGLAADTQYF
TGTGCCAGCAGCTTAGGGGAGGGACTAGCGGCAGATACGCAGTATTTT
>many|TRBV12-3/TRBV12-4|TRBD1|TRBJ2-2|13
CASTRQGSGELFF
TGTGCCAGCACCCGACAGGGTTCCGGGGAGCTGTTTTTT
>many|TRBV20-1|.|TRBJ2-7|14
CSARPNPPDSEQYF
TGCAGTGCTAGACCAAATCCGCCGGATAGCGAGCAGTACTTC
>many|TRBV20-1|TRBD2|TRBJ2-2|15
CSARTSGPNTGELFF
TGCAGTGCCAGGACTAGCGGGCCTAACACCGGGGAGCTGTTTTTT
>many|TRBV4-3|.|TRBJ1-1|15
CASSQEGRRNTEAFF
TGCGCCAGCAGCCAAGAGGGCAGGAGGAACACTGAAGCTTTCTTT
>many|TRBV6-1|.|TRBJ1-2|14
CASSEIAGTYGYTF
TGTGCCAGCAGTGAAATCGCAGGGACCTATGGCTACACCTTC
>many|TRBV12-3/TRBV12-4|.|TRBJ1-6|15
CASSLGGTAHSPLHF
TGTGCCAGCAGTTTAGGGGGGACTGCACATTCACCCCTCCACTTT
>many|TRBV7-2|TRBD1|TRBJ1-2|14
CASSSDRGPYGYTF
TGTGCCAGCAGCTCTGACAGGGGGCCGTATGGCTACACCTTC
>once|TRBV11-2|TRBD1|TRBJ2-6|18
CASSLWTGGHGGANVLTF
TGTGCCAGCAGCCTCTGGACAGGGGGCCATGGTGGGGCCAACGTCCTGACTTTC
>many|TRBV20-1|TRBD1|TRBJ1-5|17
CSARDPSGTGGRQPQHF
TGCAGTGCTAGAGATCCCTCCGGGACAGGGGGAAGGCAGCCCCAGCATTTT
>few|TRBV28|.|TRBJ1-2|12
CASSQTVYGYTF
TGTGCCAGCAGTCAAACAGTTTATGGCTACACCTTC
>many|TRBV7-8|TRBD1|TRBJ1-2|18
CASSLEAGQVGGNYGYTF
TGTGCCAGCAGCTTAGAAGCGGGACAGGTCGGGGGCAACTATGGCTACACCTTC
>many|TRBV4-3|.|TRBJ2-1|16
CASSQDLAGSQGEQFF
TGCGCCAGCAGCCAAGATTTGGCCGGAAGCCAGGGTGAGCAGTTCTTC
>few|TRBV14|.|TRBJ2-3|14
CASSPDRPTDTQYF
TGTGCCAGCAGCCCTGACAGACCCACAGATACGCAGTATTTT
>many|TRBV4-3|.|TRBJ1-4|17
CASSQDPARGRKEKLFF
TGCGCCAGCAGCCAAGATCCAGCCCGGGGACGTAAGGAAAAACTGTTTTTT
>many|TRBV24-1|.|TRBJ2-1|13
CATRAGSYNEQFF
TGTGCCACCCGGGCAGGGTCCTACAATGAGCAGTTCTTC
>.|TRBV6-2/TRBV6-3|.|TRBJ1-1|14
CASSYEGTNTGAFF
TGTGCCAGCAGTTACGAGGGTACGAACACTGGAGCTTTCTTT
>many|TRBV2|.|TRBJ2-3|15
CASKGGGTAADTQYF
TGTGCCAGCAAGGGTGGCGGAACGGCCGCAGATACGCAGTATTTT
>many|TRBV20-1|.|TRBJ2-7|15
CSARSGDKIPYEQYF
TGCAGTGCTAGATCAGGGGATAAGATCCCCTACGAGCAGTACTTC
>many|TRBV7-8|TRBD1|TRBJ2-3|16
CASSPVQGASTDTQYF
TGTGCCAGCAGCCCCGTCCAGGGGGCTAGCACAGATACGCAGTATTTT
>many|TRBV6-6|TRBD2|TRBJ2-1|16
CASSYSLAGGPGEQFF
TGTGCCAGCAGTTACTCTCTAGCGGGAGGGCCGGGTGAGCAGTTCTTC
>many|TRBV5-1|.|TRBJ1-6|14
CASSLAGDNSPLHF
TGCGCCAGCAGCTTGGCCGGAGATAATTCACCCCTCCACTTT
>many|TRBV18|.|TRBJ2-4|13
CASSLSGKDIQYF
TGTGCCAGCTCCCTCTCAGGCAAGGACATTCAGTACTTC
>.|TRBV30|TRBD2|TRBJ2-5|13
CAWRRSGGKTKYF
TGTGCCTGGAGGCGGTCGGGGGGGAAGACCAAGTACTTC
>many|TRBV5-6|.|TRBJ2-7|17
CASSSSKTGRDYSEQYF
TGTGCCAGCAGCTCCTCCAAAACAGGGAGAGACTACTCCGAGCAGTACTTC
>many|TRBV20-1|TRBD2|TRBJ2-7|15
CSASLGAGGPFEQYF
TGCAGTGCTAGTCTCGGTGCGGGAGGGCCGTTCGAGCAGTACTTC
>many|TRBV7-2|.|TRBJ1-2|12
CASSLEAHGYTF
TGTGCCAGCAGCTTAGAGGCCCATGGCTACACCTTC
>many|TRBV5-1|TRBD2|TRBJ2-7|16
CASSTGTSGRLYEQYF
TGCGCCAGCAGCACCGGGACTAGCGGGAGGCTCTACGAGCAGTACTTC
>many|TRBV5-1|.|TRBJ1-2|14
CASSLGQGNYGYTF
TGCGCCAGCAGCTTGGGGCAGGGCAACTATGGCTACACCTTC
>many|TRBV6-5|.|TRBJ2-2|14
CASSYWENTGELFF
TGTGCCAGCAGTTACTGGGAAAACACCGGGGAGCTGTTTTTT
>.|TRBV12-3/TRBV12-4|.|TRBJ1-2|14
CASSLEQGNYGYTF
TGTGCCAGCAGTTTGGAGCAGGGGAACTATGGCTACACCTTC
>.|TRBV20-1|TRBD2|TRBJ2-7|16
CSARDPRTSGNYEQYF
TGCAGTGCTAGAGACCCCCGGACTAGCGGAAACTACGAGCAGTACTTC
>many|TRBV18|.|TRBJ1-1|18
CASSHRGAGGEMNTEAFF
TGTGCCAGCTCGCACCGTGGTGCGGGGGGTGAGATGAACACTGAAGCTTTCTTT
>many|TRBV7-9|TRBD1|TRBJ1-6|16
CASRPTDRGLNSPLHF
TGTGCCAGCAGACCCACCGACAGGGGGCTTAATTCACCCCTCCACTTT
>many|TRBV28|TRBD1|TRBJ2-7|14
CASSYPDRWYEQYF
TGTGCCAGCAGTTACCCGGACAGGTGGTACGAGCAGTACTTC
>many|TRBV28|.|TRBJ1-5|16
CASRSPGGAKGQPQHF
TGTGCCAGCAGATCCCCCGGGGGAGCTAAGGGTCAGCCCCAGCATTTT
>many|TRBV27|.|TRBJ1-5|13
CASGGRGVQPQHF
TGTGCCAGCGGGGGTAGGGGGGTGCAGCCCCAGCATTTT
>many|TRBV19|.|TRBJ2-7|12
CASSIGTYEQYF
TGTGCCAGTAGTATTGGGACGTACGAGCAGTACTTC
>many|TRBV27|.|TRBJ1-6|11
CAPQMSSPLHF
TGTGCCCCCCAGATGTCTTCACCCCTCCACTTT
>.|TRBV11-2|TRBD1|TRBJ2-1|17
CASSLKGVQGSYNEQFF
TGTGCCAGCAGCTTAAAGGGGGTACAGGGGAGTTACAATGAGCAGTTCTTC
>many|TRBV20-1|TRBD2|TRBJ2-2|15
CSARKAGGRTGELFF
TGCAGTGCTAGAAAAGCGGGAGGGCGGACCGGGGAGCTGTTTTTT
>few|TRBV19|.|TRBJ1-1|14
CATRHMFIDTESFF
TGTGCCACTAGACACATGTTCATCGACACTGAATCTTTCTTT
>many|TRBV27|.|TRBJ1-2|17
CASSLSSTASRRNGYTF
TGTGCCAGCAGTTTATCGAGCACTGCATCGAGGCGAAATGGCTACACCTTC
>many|TRBV5-4|.|TRBJ1-3|16
CASSLLGDSSGNTIYF
TGTGCCAGCAGCTTGTTGGGGGATAGCTCTGGAAACACCATATATTTT
>many|TRBV12-3/TRBV12-4|.|TRBJ1-1|13
CASSLDLGTEAFF
TGTGCCAGCAGCCTGGACCTGGGGACTGAAGCTTTCTTT
>many|TRBV7-9|.|TRBJ2-7|14
CASSLSDPTYEQYF
TGTGCCAGCAGCCTCTCGGACCCTACCTACGAGCAGTACTTC
>few|TRBV6-1|.|TRBJ2-1|16
CASNPRRGRRGNEQFF
TGTGCCAGCAACCCACGTCGCGGGAGAAGGGGGAATGAGCAGTTCTTC
>many|TRBV20-1|.|TRBJ1-3|14
CSASFEGSRNTIYF
TGCAGTGCTAGCTTCGAGGGCTCAAGAAACACCATATATTTT
>many|TRBV6-1|.|TRBJ2-7|14
CASSQGDLAYEQYF
TGTGCCAGCAGCCAAGGGGACTTAGCCTACGAGCAGTACTTC